These 23 T cell receptor beta chains share one sample of origin, sequenced in a study of identical twins' blood T cells. In TCRdb, the 5' RACE reads were re-called with MiXCR into one record per CDR3 protein. The table shows 300,000 to 400,000 distinct CDR3 sequences, with about 28% occurring only once. Specimen: PBMCs. The receptors originated from a woman aged 18-55 years in good health.

In this sample, this clonotype turned up many times. V is TRBV20-1 and J is TRBJ1-1; D remains ambiguous. The CDR3 loop spans 15 amino acids. Trimming pared 5 bases from V and 1 base from J, leaving 17 bases between. Per germline, CDR1 DFQATT and CDR2 SNEGSKA (reference sequence). The DNA for the CDR3 is TGCAGTGCTCCCCTGAGCCCAGATCCGAACACTGAAGCTTTCTTT. Translated, it gives CSAPLSPDPNTEAFF.

The J gene is TRBJ1-6, the V gene TRBV6-6, with D possibly matching TRBD1 (6 bases). The CDR3 has 16 amino acids. Trimming removed 7 bases from V and 7 bases from J, with 20 bases in between. The germline gives CDR1 MNHNY, CDR2 SVGAGI (reference sequence). This CDR3 reads CASTLTGYRINSPLHF. CDR3 DNA sequence: TGTGCCAGCACCTTAACAGGGTACAGGATCAATTCACCCCTCCACTTT.

The V call is TRBV5-1, the J call TRBJ1-2; no clear D. Germline V CDR1 and CDR2: SGHRS, YFSETQ. The V end was cut by 4 bases, the J end by 5 bases, with 15 bases between. This CDR3 region has 14 residues. CDR3 DNA: TGCGCCAGCAGCAAGTCAAGGACGGGTTATGGCTACACCTTC. Its translation is CASSKSRTGYGYTF.

Of note for this clonotype: At one end the junction does not follow the germline gene, possibly because of a read error. CDR3 in DNA: TGTGCCAGTAGTGCCGTCAAAGTAAGAGGAAACGCCATATATTTT. This gives the protein CASSAVKVRGNAIYF. This chain joins TRBV19 and TRBJ1-3; no definite D call. The CDR3 consists of 15 residues. CDR1 LNHDA and CDR2 SQIVND come from the germline V gene (reference sequence).

This clonotype has only a few counts. The rearrangement joins TRBV12-3 or TRBV12-4 to TRBJ2-3, with D perhaps given as TRBD1 or TRBD2 (5 bases each). CDR3 length: 15 amino acids. V lost 5 bases, J lost 0 bases, and 12 bases lay in between. CDR3 in amino acids: CASSRDGRSTDTQYF. Here the CDR3 DNA reads TGTGCCAGCAGTAGGGACGGACGGAGCACAGATACGCAGTATTTT.

This clonotype was found a few times. V gene TRBV29-1 combines with J gene TRBJ1-5; D not resolved. From germline, CDR1 is SQVTM and CDR2 ANQGSEA. The CDR3 covers 13 residues. Between the trimmed V and J ends, which lost 7 bases and 5 bases, there was a span of 15 bases. DNA of the CDR3: TGCAGCGCTAGGGTAGGGCTTGATCAGCCCCAGCATTTT. Translating it yields CSARVGLDQPQHF.

Regarding this clonotype: At one end the junction does not follow the germline gene, possibly because of a read error. This chain links TRBV12-3 or TRBV12-4 with TRBJ2-1; D is perhaps TRBD2 (7 bases). This CDR3 comprises 16 residues. CDR3 sequence (DNA): TGTGCCAGCAGTTTAGGATCTCCGAGGGGGGGTAATGAGCAATTCTTC. Protein sequence: CASSLGSPRGGNEQFF.

A few counts support this clonotype. This chain links TRBV6-2 or TRBV6-3 with TRBJ1-5, with a possible D match to TRBD1 (6 bases). The CDR3 has 14 amino acids. The V and J ends lost 2 bases and 4 bases respectively, with 9 bases between them. Germline CDR1 MNHEY, CDR2 SVGEGT. In nucleotides, the CDR3 is TGTGCCAGCAGTTACGGGGGCGCAAATCAGCCCCAGCATTTT. It yields the protein CASSYGGANQPQHF.

This clonotype appeared a few times. CDR3 DNA sequence: TGTGCCAGCAGCTTCTGGGGTTTTAGCACAGATACGCAGTATTTT. This codes for CASSFWGFSTDTQYF. The chain joins TRBV11-2 to TRBJ2-3; D is undetermined. The CDR3 is 15 amino acids. V lost 3 bases to trimming and J lost 0 bases, with 10 bases between them. Germline V gene lookup returns CDR1 SGHAT and CDR2 FQNNGV. Combining the CDR3 with reference TRBV11-2 and TRBJ2-3 gives the whole variable domain EAGVAQSPRYKIIEKRQSVAFWCNPISGHATLYWYQQILGQGPKLLIQFQNNGVVDDSQLPKDRFSAERLKGVDSTLKIQPAKLEDSAVYLCASSFWGFSTDTQYFGPGTRLTVL.

This chain links TRBV6-6 with TRBJ1-3; tentative D call: TRBD1 (5 bases). Germline values: CDR1 MNHNY, CDR2 SVGAGI (reference sequence). This CDR3 region has 14 residues. Trimming stripped 7 bases from V and 4 bases from J, with 14 bases between. Here the CDR3 reads CASTPGVSGNTIYF. Written as DNA, the CDR3 is TGTGCCAGCACCCCGGGGGTCTCCGGAAACACCATATATTTT.

This clonotype appeared a few times. The chain links TRBV29-1 to TRBJ2-3, with 12 nucleotides matching TRBD2. Germline assignment: CDR1 SQVTM and CDR2 ANQGSEA. The CDR3 spans 20 residues. V was pared by 4 bases and J by 5 bases, with 22 bases of the junction left unmatched. The CDR3 loop is CSVVDFRPATTSGRKDTQYF. The CDR3 DNA reads as TGCAGCGTTGTTGACTTTCGACCGGCCACTACTAGCGGGAGGAAAGATACGCAGTATTTT.

The J gene is TRBJ1-5, the V gene TRBV3-1; tentatively, D is TRBD1 (5 bases). Germline CDR1 and CDR2: LGHDT and YNNKEL (reference sequence). The CDR3 runs to 13 residues. V lost 6 bases to trimming and J lost 5 bases, with 11 bases between them. The CDR3 loop is CASRGREDQPQHF. DNA of the CDR3: TGTGCCAGCAGGGGACGGGAAGATCAGCCCCAGCATTTT.

The V and J genes are TRBV29-1 and TRBJ1-3; 7 positions match TRBD1. The CDR3 loop spans 12 amino acids. Germline-derived CDR1 and CDR2 are SQVTM and ANQGSEA. Unmatched junction bases numbered 7, after V lost 7 bases and J lost 7 bases. DNA of the CDR3: TGCAGCGCCGAGACAGGGTGGAACACCATATATTTT. Translating gives CSAETGWNTIYF.

This clonotype showed up many times. The rearrangement uses TRBV6-1 and TRBJ1-4; D unclear. Trimming pared 5 bases from V and 5 bases from J, leaving 18 bases between. The germline V gene has CDR1 MNHNS and CDR2 SASEGT. This CDR3 has 16 amino acids. CDR3 coding DNA: TGTGCCAGCAGTTTTTCCCTCCAGTGGGGAAATGAAAAACTGTTTTTT. This gives the protein CASSFSLQWGNEKLFF.

This clonotype was seen more than once but under ten times. The CDR3 does not close with the conserved phenylalanine or tryptophan, likely indicating a read error. The rearrangement joins TRBV27 to TRBJ2-5; D gene ambiguous. V lost 3 bases and J 5 bases, leaving 10 bases between the germline ends. CDR1 is MNHEY, CDR2 SMNVEV, per germline (reference sequence). The CDR3 loop spans 13 amino acids. CDR3: CASSFSGMETQYL. For the CDR3, the DNA is TGTGCCAGCAGTTTCTCGGGTATGGAGACCCAGTACCTC.

This clonotype was counted between two and nine times. V and J are TRBV14 and TRBJ2-2; TRBD1 matches 7 bases. Germline V gives CDR1 SGHDN, CDR2 FVKESK. Losses at the gene ends were 4 bases for V and 5 bases for J; bases not matched to a gene: 4. The CDR3 contains 14 residues. CDR3: CASSRLQGTGELFF. The CDR3 nucleotides are TGTGCCAGCAGCCGACTACAGGGGACCGGGGAGCTGTTTTTT.

The chain carries TRBV3-1 and TRBJ2-1; D may be TRBD2 (5 bases). The CDR3 loop spans 17 amino acids. Between the trimmed V and J ends, which lost 0 bases and 0 bases, there was a span of 12 bases. CDR1 and CDR2 from the germline V gene are LGHDT and YNNKEL (reference sequence). The CDR3 here is CASSQDMRGYSYNEQFF. DNA of the CDR3: TGTGCCAGCAGCCAAGATATGCGCGGGTACTCCTACAATGAGCAGTTCTTC.

J is TRBJ1-6 and V is TRBV18; D perhaps matches TRBD1 (6 bases). V gave up 6 bases and J gave up 2 bases, with 11 bases separating them. The CDR3 length is 15 residues. Germline CDR1 KGHSH, CDR2 LQKENI. CDR3 in DNA: TGTGCCAGCTCCGTGACAGGAACCTATAATTCACCCCTCCACTTT. Its translation: CASSVTGTYNSPLHF.

This clonotype was found a few times. The V gene is TRBV20-1, the J gene TRBJ2-7; D is perhaps TRBD2 (6 bases). V was cut by 6 bases and J by 3 bases, with 15 bases left in between. The CDR3 is made up of 13 amino acids. Germline CDR1 reads DFQATT; CDR2 reads SNEGSKA (reference sequence). The CDR3 DNA reads TGCAGTGCCTCTATAGCGGATCTCTACGAGCAGTACTTC. It yields the protein CSASIADLYEQYF.

This clonotype was counted between two and nine times. This chain connects TRBV19 to TRBJ1-6; D is perhaps TRBD1 (5 bases). V lost 2 bases, J lost 7 bases, and 9 bases lay in between. This CDR3 is 14 amino acids long. Germline CDR1 is LNHDA and CDR2 is SQIVND (reference sequence). CDR3 nucleotides: TGTGCCAGTAGTATAAACTCAGGGAATTCACCCCTCCACTTT. Its protein product is CASSINSGNSPLHF.

V usage is TRBV20-1 and J usage is TRBJ2-7, with TRBD2 matching 7 bases. The CDR3 is 14 amino acids. Germline V gene data show CDR1 as DFQATT and CDR2 as SNEGSKA (reference sequence). Trimming at V came to 3 bases and at J to 6 bases, leaving 11 bases not matched to a gene. The CDR3 nucleotides read TGCAGTGCTAGCAGGGTCACTAGCGATGGCGAGCAGTACTTC. This sequence encodes CSASRVTSDGEQYF.

Ten or more counts support this clonotype. CDR3 in amino acids: CASSQDRALNTEAFF. CDR3 in DNA: TGTGCCAGCAGCCAAGACAGGGCGCTAAACACTGAAGCTTTCTTT. This sequence joins TRBV14 and TRBJ1-1, with D perhaps TRBD1 (5 bases). The V end lost 0 bases, the J end lost 2 bases, and 10 bases lay between the germline ends. This CDR3 region has 15 residues. Germline values: CDR1 SGHDN, CDR2 FVKESK.

This clonotype occurred once. The junction departs from germline at one end; a sequencing error may be responsible. V and J are TRBV4-3 and TRBJ1-4; no clear D gene. The CDR3 runs to 15 residues. CDR1 is LGHNA and CDR2 is YSLEER in the germline V gene. The CDR3 loop reads CASSQDSLGSEELFF. The CDR3 region has the DNA TGCGCCAGCAGCCAAGATTCTCTGGGGAGTGAAGAACTGTTTTTC.